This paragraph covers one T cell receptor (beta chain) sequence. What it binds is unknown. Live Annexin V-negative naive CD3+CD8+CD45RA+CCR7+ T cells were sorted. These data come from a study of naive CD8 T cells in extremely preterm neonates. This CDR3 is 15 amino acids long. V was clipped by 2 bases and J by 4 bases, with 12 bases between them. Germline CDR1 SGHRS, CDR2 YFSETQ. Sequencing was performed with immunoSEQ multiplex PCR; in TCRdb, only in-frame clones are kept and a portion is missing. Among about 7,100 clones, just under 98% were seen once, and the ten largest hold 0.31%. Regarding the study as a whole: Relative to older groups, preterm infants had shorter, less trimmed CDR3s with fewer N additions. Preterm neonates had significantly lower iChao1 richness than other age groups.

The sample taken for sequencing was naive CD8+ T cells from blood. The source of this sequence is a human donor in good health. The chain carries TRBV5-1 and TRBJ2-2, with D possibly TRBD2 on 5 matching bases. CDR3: CASSFEGAGTGELFF. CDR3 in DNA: TGCGCCAGCAGCTTCGAGGGCGCGGGCACCGGGGAGCTGTTTTTT.